A single sample is the source of the 24 T cell receptor beta chains below, sequenced in a study of blood T cell repertoires in COVID-19. The method was immunoSEQ multiplex PCR; TCRdb's version includes in-frame clones alone and lacks a portion of them. This table holds just under 65,000 clones, more than 75% found once. Input material: peripheral blood. These receptors came from a human donor in a cohort sampled during active COVID-19.

This chain's CDR3 is CAISESGTAQETQYF. CDR3 sequence (DNA): TGTGCCATCAGTGAGTCCGGGACAGCCCAAGAGACCCAGTACTTC. The chain joins TRBV10-3 to TRBJ2-5, with 7 bases lining up with TRBD1. Germline CDR1 reads ENHRY; CDR2 reads SYGVKD. V gave up 0 bases and J gave up 1 base; unmatched junction bases: 2. CDR3 length: 15 amino acids.

The rearrangement uses TRBV28 and TRBJ1-5; 7 nucleotides align to TRBD1. There are 16 residues in the CDR3. Germline trimming cut 6 bases from V and 15 bases from J; bases unmatched to any gene: 23. Per germline, CDR1 MDHEN and CDR2 SYDVKM. This CDR3 reads CASSDATLNAGGRRHF. Here the CDR3 DNA reads TGTGCCAGCAGCGACGCCACTCTCAATGCAGGGGGGCGAAGGCATTTT.

This chain links TRBV7-6 with TRBJ1-1; no clear D. Germline CDR1 and CDR2: SGHVS and FNYEAQ. Between the trimmed V and J ends, which lost 5 bases and 4 bases, there was a span of 14 bases. This CDR3 spans 14 amino acids. CDR3 nucleotides: TGTGCCAGCAGCCGCGAGGCCATCAGCACTGAAGCTTTCTTT. Translation: CASSREAISTEAFF.

The V gene is TRBV24-1, the J gene TRBJ2-1; 7 positions match TRBD1. The J segment lost 1 base and the V segment lost 3 bases, leaving 8 bases of the junction unmatched. Germline loops: CDR1 KGHDR, CDR2 SFDVKD. This CDR3 is 17 amino acids long. CDR3: CATSDGRQGLSYNEQFF. DNA for the CDR3: TGTGCCACCAGTGATGGGAGACAGGGATTGTCCTACAATGAGCAGTTCTTC.

This chain joins TRBV7-9 and TRBJ2-2, with 9 nucleotides matching TRBD1. CDR1 SEHNR and CDR2 FQNEAQ come from the germline V gene (reference sequence). This CDR3 has 17 residues. V shed 6 bases and J 6 bases; nucleotides not matched to a gene: 14. The CDR3 coding sequence is TGTGCCAGCAGACAAAGGAGCCGGGACAGGGAGCCCGGGGAGCTGTTTTTT. This sequence encodes CASRQRSRDREPGELFF. The whole variable domain, filled in from reference TRBV7-9 and TRBJ2-2, reads DTGVSQNPRHKITKRGQNVTFRCDPISEHNRLYWYRQTLGQGPEFLTYFQNEAQLEKSRLLSDRFSAERPKGSFSTLEIQRTEQGDSAMYLCASRQRSRDREPGELFFGEGSRLTVL.

The gene calls are TRBV5-1 and TRBJ2-3; possible D gene TRBD2, 6 bases. The germline V gene has CDR1 SGHRS and CDR2 YFSETQ. Trimming removed 7 bases at V and 2 bases at J, with 17 bases between. CDR3 size: 15 residues. CDR3 sequence reads: CASARGGKITDTQYF. Written as DNA, the CDR3 is TGCGCCAGCGCGCGTGGCGGGAAAATCACAGATACGCAGTATTTT.

This chain connects TRBV20-1 to TRBJ2-5; TRBD1 is a possible D gene (5 bases). The ends were cut back, 7 bases at V and 7 bases at J, with 13 bases in the middle. The CDR3 has 11 residues. From germline, CDR1 is DFQATT and CDR2 SNEGSKA (reference sequence). In DNA, the CDR3 is TGCAGTGTTGGGGCCCAGGGGACCCAGTACTTC. Amino acid sequence: CSVGAQGTQYF.

This clone showed up many times. The chain has TRBV6-6 and TRBJ1-5; maybe TRBD1 (5 bases). The CDR3 consists of 16 residues. Germline CDR1 and CDR2: MNHNY and SVGAGI (reference sequence). V lost 4 bases and J 3 bases, leaving 16 bases between the germline ends. The CDR3: CASSLARAGNNQPQHF. CDR3 nucleotide sequence: TGTGCCAGCAGTTTAGCCCGGGCAGGGAACAATCAGCCCCAGCATTTT.

This chain connects TRBV9 to TRBJ1-2, with D possibly TRBD1 on 6 matching bases. With 0 bases removed from V and 6 bases from J, the gap between germline ends came to 12 bases. This CDR3 has 14 residues. The V gene's germline CDR1 is SGDLS and CDR2 YYNGEE. CDR3: CASSVGGRDNGYTF. In DNA form, the CDR3 reads TGTGCCAGCAGCGTAGGAGGGAGGGACAATGGCTACACCTTC.

This clone was detected only a few times. This chain uses TRBV30 with TRBJ2-2, with 8 bases matching TRBD2. Germline V gene lookup returns CDR1 GTSNPN and CDR2 SVGIG (reference sequence). V lost 4 bases, J lost 1 base, and 2 bases stayed unmatched. The CDR3 is 14 amino acids. The CDR3, as DNA: TGTGCCTGGATGAGCGGGGGGAACACCGGGGAGCTGTTTTTT. This translates into CAWMSGGNTGELFF.

Only a few counts were recorded for this clone. This chain uses TRBV27 with TRBJ1-4; maybe TRBD1 (5 bases). V lost 5 bases and J 8 bases, leaving 12 bases between the germline ends. CDR1 is MNHEY and CDR2 is SMNVEV in the germline V gene (reference sequence). The CDR3 length is 13 residues. The CDR3 DNA is TGTGCCAGCAGTCCGGACATCGGGGAAAAACTGTTTTTT. This encodes CASSPDIGEKLFF.

The chain has TRBV10-3 and TRBJ2-2; possible D gene TRBD1, 7 bases. CDR1 and CDR2 from the germline V gene are ENHRY and SYGVKD. Trimming left V 8 bases short and J 0 bases short, with 16 bases between. The CDR3 loop spans 16 amino acids. DNA of the CDR3: TGTGCCATCTCCCAGGGGGGCAGCGCGAACACCGGGGAGCTGTTTTTT. Translation gives CAISQGGSANTGELFF.

The V and J genes are TRBV27 and TRBJ1-1, with D unclear. Germline V gene lookup returns CDR1 MNHEY and CDR2 SMNVEV (reference sequence). There are 15 residues in the CDR3. Between the trimmed V and J ends, which lost 2 bases and 4 bases, there was a span of 14 bases. The CDR3, as DNA: TGTGCCAGCAGTTTAGCCAGTACCTTACCCACTGAAGCTTTCTTT. Its protein product is CASSLASTLPTEAFF.

V gene TRBV19 combines with J gene TRBJ2-7; 11 bases are a match to TRBD1. Germline V gives CDR1 LNHDA, CDR2 SQIVND (reference sequence). The CDR3 extends over 16 amino acids. The junction had 8 bases not matched to a gene; V was cut back by 3 bases and J by 4 bases. The CDR3 protein is CASSIAAGTGGYEQYF. CDR3 sequence (DNA): TGTGCCAGTAGTATCGCGGCCGGGACAGGGGGGTACGAGCAGTACTTC.

The chain is built from TRBV19 and TRBJ2-5; no definite D call. The V gene lost 10 bases and the J gene lost 6 bases, with 12 bases spanning the gap. Germline loops: CDR1 LNHDA, CDR2 SQIVND (reference sequence). The CDR3 covers 11 residues. The CDR3 DNA reads as TGTGCCACCACCTCTCACAAGACCCAGTACTTC. Protein product: CATTSHKTQYF. The full variable domain, in which reference TRBV19 and TRBJ2-5 provide the parts outside the CDR3, is DGGITQSPKYLFRKEGQNVTLSCEQNLNHDAMYWYRQDPGQGLRLIYYSQIVNDFQKGDIAEGYSVSREKKESFPLTVTSAQKNPTAFYLCATTSHKTQYFGPGTRLLVL.

The chain is built from TRBV2 and TRBJ1-6; D might be TRBD1 (6 bases). The CDR3 length is 15 residues. The germline CDR1 and CDR2 sequences are SNHLY and FYNNEI. The ends were cut back, 6 bases at V and 5 bases at J, with 14 bases in the middle. The CDR3 DNA follows: TGTGCCAGCAGAGCCCAGGGGAACCATAATTCACCCCTCCACTTT. Amino acids: CASRAQGNHNSPLHF.

The J gene is TRBJ2-3, the V gene TRBV5-1, with TRBD1 matching over 9 bases. This CDR3 region has 15 residues. V was pared by 0 bases and J by 6 bases, with 5 bases of the junction left unmatched. Germline CDR1 SGHRS, CDR2 YFSETQ. The CDR3 sequence is CASSLGQGTGDTQYF. The CDR3 DNA follows: TGCGCCAGCAGCTTGGGACAGGGGACAGGGGATACGCAGTATTTT.

The CDR3: CASSQDGPDTQYF. The CDR3 DNA is TGTGCCAGCAGCCAAGATGGCCCGGATACGCAGTATTTT. The V and J genes are TRBV3-1 (or the pseudogene TRBV3-2) and TRBJ2-3; no firm D call. The V gene's germline CDR1 is LGHDT and CDR2 YNNKEL (reference sequence). Trimming took 0 bases from V and 6 from J, leaving 7 bases between them. The CDR3 length is 13 residues.

The V and J genes are TRBV6-5 and TRBJ1-5, with D possibly being TRBD1 (5 bases). V gave up 3 bases and J gave up 10 bases, with 16 bases separating them. The CDR3 has 14 residues. Germline assignment: CDR1 MNHEY and CDR2 SVGAGI. The CDR3 loop is CASSYTQGDKPQHF. CDR3 DNA: TGTGCCAGCAGTTATACCCAGGGTGATAAACCCCAGCATTTT.

The count of this clone is one. This rearrangement joins TRBV5-6 to TRBJ1-3, with D maybe TRBD1 (6 bases). Germline V gene data show CDR1 as SGHDT and CDR2 as YYEEEE. The V and J ends lost 4 bases and 1 base respectively, with 9 bases between them. The CDR3 contains 14 residues. CDR3 coding DNA: TGTGCCAGCAGCCCACAGGGATCTGGAAACACCATATATTTT. As protein: CASSPQGSGNTIYF.

In the case of this clone: One end of the junction varies from germline; a read error may be responsible. The J gene is TRBJ2-7, the V gene TRBV7-2, with 8 bases matching TRBD2. This CDR3 is built from 16 residues. CDR1 is SGHTA and CDR2 is FQGNSA in the germline V gene. CDR3 in amino acids: CASSLAAAGAPYEQYF. Written as DNA, the CDR3 is TGTGCCAGCAGCCTAGCGGCAGCGGGGGCCCCCTACGAGCAGTACTTC.

The chain employs TRBV7-8 and TRBJ1-2, with 9 bases that match TRBD1. V shed 0 bases and J 7 bases; nucleotides not matched to a gene: 9. Germline CDR1 is SGHVS and CDR2 is FQNEAQ. The CDR3 runs 16 residues. CDR3 residues: CASSLAYTGGKSGYTF. DNA for the CDR3: TGTGCCAGCAGCTTAGCGTACACAGGGGGCAAGAGTGGCTACACCTTC. Complete variable domain (other parts from reference TRBV7-8 and TRBJ1-2): GAGVSQSPRYKVAKRGQDVALRCDPISGHVSLFWYQQALGQGPEFLTYFQNEAQLDKSGLPSDRFFAERPEGSVSTLKIQRTQQEDSAVYLCASSLAYTGGKSGYTFGSGTRLTVV.

The genes are TRBV5-8 and TRBJ1-4; D remains ambiguous. Trimming stripped 4 bases from V and 8 bases from J, with 15 bases between. There are 14 residues in the CDR3. CDR1 and CDR2 (germline): SGHTS, YDEGEE. The CDR3 is CASSKRRKEEKLFF. Written as DNA, the CDR3 is TGTGCCAGCAGCAAAAGGAGAAAGGAAGAAAAACTGTTTTTT.

The CDR3 loop is CASSQELRAATNEKLFF. In nucleotides, the CDR3 is TGCGCCAGCAGCCAAGAGTTGCGGGCGGCAACTAATGAAAAACTGTTTTTT. This chain connects TRBV4-1 to TRBJ1-4, with unresolved D. V was pared by 0 bases and J by 0 bases, with 11 bases between. The CDR3 is made up of 17 amino acids. Germline CDR1 reads MGHRA; CDR2 reads YSYEKL.